The T cell receptor (beta chain) described here comes from a study of cytomegalovirus exposure and HLA in healthy donors. Study in general: The Caucasian-associated ancestry cluster contained about 80% of the approximately 420 genotyped donors. Findings of the study overall: The study labeled roughly 160 TCR beta chains cytomegalovirus-associated.

Of note for this clone: Its antigen is undetermined.

Primers: 60 Vbeta forward and 13 Jbeta reverse. Generated by immunoSEQ multiplex PCR, the TCRdb table keeps only in-frame clones and is missing some. The sample consists of some 200,000 clones, 79% of them appearing once. The ends lost 5 bases at V and 5 bases at J; junction bases unmatched: 5. Germline CDR1 and CDR2: MDHEN and SYDVKM. This CDR3 comprises 15 residues. The rearrangement links TRBV28 to TRBJ2-1; 11 nucleotides match TRBD2. The sequence derives from a woman aged 45-59 years in good health and CMV-seronegative. Sequenced: PBMCs. In DNA form, the CDR3 reads TGTGCCAGCAGTACCACTAGCGGGGGAAACAATGAGCAGTTCTTC. It yields the protein CASSTTSGGNNEQFF. The entire variable domain, with the rest obtained from reference TRBV28 and TRBJ2-1, is as follows: DVKVTQSSRYLVKRTGEKVFLECVQDMDHENMFWYRQDPGLGLRLIYFSYDVKMKEKGDIPEGYSVSREKKERFSLILESASTNQTSMYLCASSTTSGGNNEQFFGPGTRLTVL.